One and the same sample provided the 10 T cell receptor beta chains below, sequenced in a study of T cell repertoires in cytomegalovirus infection. MiXCR, run by TCRdb on the reads, gives a single entry per CDR3 protein. The profile covers around 100,000 distinct CDR3 sequences, with approximately 15% appearing a single time and approximately 8% taken by the ten largest. The sequencing input was PBMCs. Receptors were obtained from a human donor in good health (CMV status not recorded). Some clones in this sample may be carry-over from other donors' samples.

V usage is TRBV29-1 and J usage is TRBJ1-2; unclear D gene. V was cut by 0 bases and J by 4 bases, with 6 bases left in between. CDR1 and CDR2 (germline): SQVTM, ANQGSEA. The CDR3 runs to 12 residues. CDR3: CSVEETGYGYTF. Here the CDR3 DNA reads TGCAGCGTTGAAGAAACCGGCTATGGCTACACCTTC.

The V and J genes are TRBV7-3 and TRBJ1-2; 8 bases are shared with TRBD1. From germline, CDR1 is SGHTA and CDR2 FQGTGA. The CDR3 loop spans 15 amino acids. Trimming took 2 bases from V and 4 from J; bases not matched to a gene: 6. The CDR3 DNA sequence: TGTGCCAGCAGCTTAGGGACAGGTGATCTCTATGGCTACACCTTC. It is translated as CASSLGTGDLYGYTF. The whole variable domain, remainder taken from reference TRBV7-3 and TRBJ1-2, is GAGVSQTPSNKVTEKGKYVELRCDPISGHTALYWYRQSLGQGPEFLIYFQGTGAADDSGLPNDRFFAVRPEGSVSTLKIQRTERGDSAVYLCASSLGTGDLYGYTFGSGTRLTVV.

This clonotype was picked up a small number of times. The rearrangement links TRBV19 to TRBJ1-1; 8 positions match TRBD1. Germline CDR1 is LNHDA and CDR2 is SQIVND (reference sequence). CDR3 size: 13 residues. J gave up 3 bases and V 6 bases, and 3 bases lay outside the gene matches. The CDR3 DNA follows: TGTGCCAGTAGCACGGACAGGGACACTGAAGCTTTCTTT. It is translated as CASSTDRDTEAFF.

This clonotype has more than one count but fewer than ten. The rearrangement links TRBV30 to TRBJ2-7; no clear D gene. In germline, CDR1 is GTSNPN, CDR2 SVGIG (reference sequence). This CDR3 has 11 amino acids. V shed 4 bases and J shed 5 bases, with 9 bases lying between them. The CDR3, as DNA: TGTGCCTGGACCTCCGCGAACGAGCAGTACTTC. This codes for CAWTSANEQYF.

This clonotype was observed a few times. The chain employs TRBV20-1 and TRBJ1-1; D unresolved. The CDR3 totals 12 residues. Between the trimmed V and J ends, which lost 0 bases and 4 bases, there was a span of 6 bases. Germline V gene data show CDR1 as DFQATT and CDR2 as SNEGSKA (reference sequence). Here the CDR3 reads CSARDRGTEAFF. CDR3 sequence (DNA): TGCAGTGCTAGAGATCGGGGCACTGAAGCTTTCTTT.

This clonotype came up a few times. This chain uses TRBV6-1 with TRBJ2-2; no definite D call. In germline, CDR1 is MNHNS, CDR2 SASEGT. The V end lost 4 bases, the J end lost 1 base, and 7 bases lay between the germline ends. This CDR3 spans 14 amino acids. Written as DNA, the CDR3 is TGTGCCAGCAGTGGGAGTCGGAACACCGGGGAGCTGTTTTTT. This gives the protein CASSGSRNTGELFF.

This clonotype occurred a few times. The J gene is TRBJ1-5, the V gene TRBV28; D gene unclear. V shed 2 bases and J shed 7 bases, with 12 bases lying between them. This CDR3 has 14 residues. Germline CDR1 and CDR2: MDHEN and SYDVKM. The CDR3 nucleotides are TGTGCCAGCAGTTTAGGGTACCGAGGGCAGCCCCAGCATTTT. It codes for CASSLGYRGQPQHF.

This clonotype was observed many times. The rearrangement links TRBV7-9 to TRBJ1-4, with a possible D match to TRBD1 (5 bases). Germline CDR1 is SEHNR and CDR2 is FQNEAQ (reference sequence). The CDR3 extends over 13 amino acids. With 1 base removed from V and 11 bases from J, the gap between germline ends came to 11 bases. The CDR3 DNA is TGTGCCAGCAGCTTAGACAGGTCGCCCAAACTGTTTTTT. Its protein is CASSLDRSPKLFF.

This clonotype was picked up a small number of times. This rearrangement joins TRBV4-1 to TRBJ1-6; D is perhaps TRBD1 (6 bases). Between the trimmed V and J ends, which lost 5 bases and 14 bases, there was a span of 16 bases. The germline CDR1 and CDR2 sequences are MGHRA and YSYEKL. The CDR3 consists of 13 residues. Here the CDR3 reads CASSGSDRTSLHF. CDR3 in DNA: TGCGCCAGCAGCGGATCAGACAGGACGTCCCTCCACTTT.

This clonotype was observed a handful of times. This chain uses TRBV5-4 with TRBJ2-3; 8 bases fit TRBD2. Trimming cost V 3 bases and J 5 bases; bases outside gene matches: 8. There are 15 residues in the CDR3. CDR1 and CDR2 from the germline V gene are SGHNT and YYREEE (reference sequence). The CDR3 spells CASSYFRGGQDTQYF. CDR3 sequence (DNA): TGTGCCAGCAGCTACTTCCGGGGGGGACAAGATACGCAGTATTTT.